This T cell receptor beta chain is from a study of cytomegalovirus exposure and HLA in healthy donors. CDR1 is LGHNA, CDR2 YNFKEQ, per germline. There are 12 residues in the CDR3. Trimming pared 6 bases from V and 1 base from J, leaving 6 bases between. Method: immunoSEQ multiplex PCR; TCRdb's copy keeps in-frame clones and lacks some. The data show around 250,000 clones, roughly 88% seen once. The V gene is TRBV4-2, the J gene TRBJ2-5; D is unresolved. The receptor comes from a woman aged 25 to 45 in good health and CMV-seronegative. The sequencing input was PBMCs. Here the CDR3 reads CASRDGQETQYF. CDR3 coding DNA: TGTGCCAGCAGGGACGGCCAAGAGACCCAGTACTTC.